One and the same sample provided the 2 T cell receptor beta chains below, sequenced in a study of OX40 agonist ivuxolimab in advanced cancers. The assay was immunoSEQ multiplex PCR, and TCRdb's table has in-frame clones only and misses some. The sample carries around 40,000 clones, just under 85% recorded once. The sequenced sample was CD4+ or CD8+ T cells sorted from blood, obtained in a trial of the OX40 agonist ivuxolimab. These receptor sequences come from an adult with an advanced solid tumor such as melanoma, head and neck, liver or kidney cancer.

The genes are TRBV18 and TRBJ1-5; D is ambiguous. Germline CDR1 KGHSH, CDR2 LQKENI. Trimming left V 3 bases short and J 9 bases short, with 9 bases between. This CDR3 has 12 amino acids. CDR3 nucleotides: TGTGCCAGCTCACCCGGCACATGGCCCCAGCATTTT. Its translation is CASSPGTWPQHF.

For this clone: The conserved phenylalanine or tryptophan is not found at the CDR3 terminus, so this likely reflects a read error. J is TRBJ1-2 and V is TRBV27, with TRBD1 as a possible D gene (5 bases). Germline CDR1 MNHEY, CDR2 SMNVEV (reference sequence). The CDR3 covers 13 residues. The germline V and J ends were trimmed by 5 bases and 2 bases, with 9 bases remaining between them. The CDR3 region is CASSRGSNYGYTL. In DNA, the CDR3 is TGTGCCAGCAGTCGGGGCAGCAACTATGGCTACACCCTC.